Given below is one T cell receptor beta chain in context. Germline assignment: CDR1 DFQATT and CDR2 SNEGSKA (reference sequence). With V trimmed by 5 bases and J by 2 bases, 7 bases remained unmatched. This CDR3 has 14 residues. This sample is drawn from a study of blood T cells in healthy people across ages. A second about 6 to 12 cycle PCR used barcoded and J-beta primers. The authors tagged each cDNA molecule using a template-switch adaptor with 12 random nucleotides. TCRdb independently ran MiXCR on the 5' RACE reads; one entry per CDR3 protein. The sample lists 950,000 to 1,200,000 distinct CDR3 sequences, more than 30% occurring once.

The sequence was collected from a man aged 18-30 years in good health. Sequenced: blood. This chain links TRBV20-1 with TRBJ2-7; TRBD2 matches at 9 bases. Here the CDR3 DNA reads TGCAGTGCTGAGCCTGCGGGAGGGACCTACGAGCAGTACTTC. Translated, it gives CSAEPAGGTYEQYF.